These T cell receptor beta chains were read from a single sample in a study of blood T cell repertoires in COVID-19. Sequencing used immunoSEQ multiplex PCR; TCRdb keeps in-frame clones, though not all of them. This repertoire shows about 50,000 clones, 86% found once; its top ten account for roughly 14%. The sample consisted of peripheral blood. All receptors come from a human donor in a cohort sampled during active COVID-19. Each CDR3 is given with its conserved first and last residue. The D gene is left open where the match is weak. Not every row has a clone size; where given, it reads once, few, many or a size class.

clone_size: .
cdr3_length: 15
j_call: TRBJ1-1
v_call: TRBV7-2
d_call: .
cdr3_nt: TGTGCCAGCAGCTTAAGCCGAGGGGCGGGGACTGAAGCTTTCTTT
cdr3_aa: CASSLSRGAGTEAFF

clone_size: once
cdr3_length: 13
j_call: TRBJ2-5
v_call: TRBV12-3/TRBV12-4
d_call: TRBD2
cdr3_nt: TGTGCCAGTCAGGCGGGGGTTTGGGAGACCCAGTACTTC
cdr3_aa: CASQAGVWETQYF

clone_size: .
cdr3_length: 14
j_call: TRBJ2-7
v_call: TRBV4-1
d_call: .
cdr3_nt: TGCGCCAGCAGCCAAGGTCAGGGTATCTACGAGCAGTACTTC
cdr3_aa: CASSQGQGIYEQYF

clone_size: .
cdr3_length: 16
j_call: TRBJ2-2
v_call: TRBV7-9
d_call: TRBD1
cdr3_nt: TGTGCCAGCAGCGTTCCCGGGCAGGGGGCTAAGGGGGAGCTGTTTTTT
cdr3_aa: CASSVPGQGAKGELFF

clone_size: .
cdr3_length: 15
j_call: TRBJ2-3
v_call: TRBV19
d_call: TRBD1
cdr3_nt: TGTGCCGGATACTTCCAGGGACAGGGGTCAGATACGCAGTATTTT
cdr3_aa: CAGYFQGQGSDTQYF

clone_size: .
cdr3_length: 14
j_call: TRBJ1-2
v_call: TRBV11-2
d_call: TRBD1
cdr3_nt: TGTGCCAGCAGCTTAGTGCTACAGGGGAACGGCTACACCTTC
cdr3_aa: CASSLVLQGNGYTF

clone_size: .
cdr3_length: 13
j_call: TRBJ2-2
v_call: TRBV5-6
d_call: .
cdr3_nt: TGTGCCAGCAGTTCCACACGGGCCGGGGAGCTGTTTTTT
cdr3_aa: CASSSTRAGELFF

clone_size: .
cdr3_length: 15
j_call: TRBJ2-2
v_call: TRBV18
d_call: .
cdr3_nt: TGTGCCAGCTCACCACGGCAGGCGAACACCGGGGAGCTGTTTTTT
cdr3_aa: CASSPRQANTGELFF

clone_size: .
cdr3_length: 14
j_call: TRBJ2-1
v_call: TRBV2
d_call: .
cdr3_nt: TGTGCCAGCAGTGCAGGGATCTCCTACAATGAGCAGTTCTTC
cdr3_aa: CASSAGISYNEQFF

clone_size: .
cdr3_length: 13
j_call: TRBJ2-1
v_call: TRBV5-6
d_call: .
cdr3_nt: TGTGCCAGCAGCACAGGACTAACCCTCGGGGGGTTCTTC
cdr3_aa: CASSTGLTLGGFF

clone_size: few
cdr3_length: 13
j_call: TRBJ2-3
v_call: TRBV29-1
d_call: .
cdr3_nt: TGCAGCGTTGGGGAGGGGGGAGCAGATACGCAGTATTTT
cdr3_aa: CSVGEGGADTQYF

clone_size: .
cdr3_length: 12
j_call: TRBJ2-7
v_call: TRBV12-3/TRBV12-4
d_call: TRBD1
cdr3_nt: TGTGCCAGCAGTGGACAGGGTCGCGAGCAGTACTTC
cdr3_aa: CASSGQGREQYF

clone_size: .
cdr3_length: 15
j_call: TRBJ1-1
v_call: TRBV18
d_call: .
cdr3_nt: TGTGCCAGCTCAAGAAATAGGGGATTGAACACTGAAGCTTTCTTT
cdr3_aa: CASSRNRGLNTEAFF

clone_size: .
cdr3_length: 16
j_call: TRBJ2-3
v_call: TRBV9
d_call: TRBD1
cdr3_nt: TGTGCCAGCAGCACACCTTCGGGACAGGGCACAGATACGCAGTATTTT
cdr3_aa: CASSTPSGQGTDTQYF

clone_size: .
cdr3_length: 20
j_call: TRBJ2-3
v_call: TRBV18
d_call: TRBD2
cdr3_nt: TGTGCCAGCTCACCTAGCCTAGCGGGAGCGATGGTACCAAGCACAGATACGCAGTATTTT
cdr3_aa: CASSPSLAGAMVPSTDTQYF

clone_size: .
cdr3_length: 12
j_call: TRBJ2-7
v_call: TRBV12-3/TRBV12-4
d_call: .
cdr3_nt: TGTGCCAGCAGTTTAGGGGAGTACGAGCAGTACTTC
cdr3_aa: CASSLGEYEQYF